One TCR beta chain is described in this entry. Its specificity is unknown. Profiled with immunoSEQ multiplex PCR; TCRdb holds only in-frame clones, not every one. The data contain about 130,000 clones, around 90% of them singletons. The data derive from a study of graft-versus-host responses after intestinal transplantation. Study at large: Anti-thymocyte globulin induction preceded around 3 years of tacrolimus and steroid maintenance in all recipients.

Losses at the gene ends were 5 bases for V and 1 base for J; bases not matched to a gene: 11. The CDR3 runs to 19 residues. The V gene's germline CDR1 is MNHEY and CDR2 SMNVEV (reference sequence). Overall study results and limits: Declines in HvG clones occurring early post-transplant were associated with peak circulating GvH clone levels.

Sequences were derived from unstimulated CD4+ T cells sorted from spleen or lymph node cells, sampled before intestinal transplant. This clonotype was obtained from a human donor who received an intestinal transplant. The chain uses TRBV27 and TRBJ2-1, with 13 bases that match TRBD2. In DNA, the CDR3 is TGTGCCAGCAGTCCGCGACTAGCGGGAGGCCCCCAATCCTACAATGAGCAGTTCTTC. It specifies CASSPRLAGGPQSYNEQFF.